This T cell receptor beta chain originates from a study of human T cells and chemical hapten exposure. This clonotype was observed a few times. The length of the CDR3 is 16 residues. V was clipped by 0 bases and J by 8 bases, with 18 bases between them. Germline CDR1 SGHRS, CDR2 YFSETQ. In TCRdb, the RACE reads were re-called with MiXCR into one record per CDR3 protein. This table holds about 400,000 distinct CDR3 sequences, just under 6.5% found once. Sample time point: patch test 2, 6 weeks after DPC sensitization. Treatment denoted: therapeutic diphenylcyclopropenone sensitization with weekly scalp DPC.

The chain carries TRBV5-1 and TRBJ2-1, with D unclear. Sequencing was performed on whole blood, taken in connection with sensitization to the hapten diphenylcyclopropenone (DPC). This TCR was recovered from a young woman with alopecia areata. Some clones in this sample may be carry-over from other donors' samples. DNA for the CDR3: TGCGCCAGCAGCTTGGGAGTAGTGGGGTTTAACTATGAGCAGTTCTTC. It codes for CASSLGVVGFNYEQFF.